These 19 T cell receptor beta chains share one sample of origin, sequenced in a study of blood T cell repertoires in COVID-19. TCRdb's copy holds only in-frame clones and misses some; the assay was immunoSEQ multiplex PCR. The profile shows fewer than 75,000 clones, more than 75% of them singletons. The specimen sequenced was peripheral blood. The receptors shown here come from a woman between 55 and 75 years old with acute or convalescent COVID-19.

This clone has only a few counts. The J gene is TRBJ1-3, the V gene TRBV2, with no clear D. The CDR3 has 14 amino acids. Trimming stripped 1 base from V and 4 bases from J, with 8 bases between. The germline gives CDR1 SNHLY, CDR2 FYNNEI. CDR3 DNA: TGTGCCAGCAGTGAAGGGTTGGGCGGAAACACCATATATTTT. Translated: CASSEGLGGNTIYF.

This rearrangement joins TRBV19 to TRBJ1-2, with D perhaps TRBD1 (5 bases). CDR3 length: 14 amino acids. In germline, CDR1 is LNHDA, CDR2 SQIVND (reference sequence). V was cut by 5 bases and J by 2 bases, with 12 bases left in between. DNA for the CDR3: TGTGCCAGTAGTCCGCGACAGATGAACTATGGCTACACCTTC. It is translated as CASSPRQMNYGYTF.

This chain joins TRBV2 and TRBJ1-5; no firm D call. CDR3 size: 14 residues. V was shortened by 7 bases and J by 6 bases, with 16 bases between the two germline ends. From germline, CDR1 is SNHLY and CDR2 FYNNEI. CDR3 amino acids: CASNRIESGQPQHF. The CDR3 bases are TGTGCCAGCAATAGGATCGAGAGCGGTCAGCCCCAGCATTTT.

V gene TRBV4-1 combines with J gene TRBJ1-1; 8 bases match TRBD1. This CDR3 has 15 amino acids. Germline V gives CDR1 MGHRA, CDR2 YSYEKL. The J segment lost 4 bases and the V segment lost 5 bases, leaving 9 bases of the junction unmatched. The CDR3 loop is CASSEGQATLTEAFF. The CDR3 nucleotides read TGCGCCAGCAGCGAGGGACAGGCGACCCTCACTGAAGCTTTCTTT.

V is TRBV2 and J is TRBJ2-3; 10 bases match TRBD1. CDR3 length equals 14 residues. V trimming: 6 bases; J trimming: 5 bases; junction bases outside the gene matches: 5. Germline V gives CDR1 SNHLY, CDR2 FYNNEI. The CDR3 region is CASRAGTGVDTQYF. The CDR3 DNA is TGTGCCAGCAGGGCCGGGACAGGGGTAGATACGCAGTATTTT.

This rearrangement joins TRBV24-1 to TRBJ2-5; D ambiguous. The CDR3 spans 17 residues. CDR1 is KGHDR, CDR2 SFDVKD, per germline. V shed 0 bases and J shed 1 base, with 14 bases lying between them. The CDR3 region has the DNA TGTGCCACCAGTGATTTGCAACCGAAAGCAATCCAAGAGACCCAGTACTTC. Protein product: CATSDLQPKAIQETQYF.

A single count supports this clone. The rearrangement uses TRBV28 and TRBJ1-1, with 8 bases lining up with TRBD1. V was pared by 1 base and J by 8 bases, with 9 bases of the junction left unmatched. The CDR3 covers 15 residues. In germline, CDR1 is MDHEN, CDR2 SYDVKM. The CDR3 sequence: CASSLLAGQGAEAFF. CDR3 DNA: TGTGCCAGCAGTTTATTGGCCGGACAGGGTGCGGAAGCTTTCTTT.

The J gene is TRBJ1-2, the V gene TRBV10-3; perhaps TRBD1 as D (5 bases). The CDR3 covers 14 residues. Between the trimmed V and J ends, which lost 5 bases and 6 bases, there was a span of 16 bases. Germline loops: CDR1 ENHRY, CDR2 SYGVKD. This CDR3 is CAISPPKTDHGYTF. The DNA of the CDR3 is TGTGCCATCAGTCCCCCGAAGACAGACCATGGCTACACCTTC.

CDR3 DNA sequence: TGTGCCAGCTCACGGACAGGGGGAGGTGAAAAACTGTTTTTT. The encoded protein is CASSRTGGGEKLFF. The chain recombines TRBV18 with TRBJ1-4, with 10 bases lining up with TRBD1. Germline V lookup: CDR1 KGHSH, CDR2 LQKENI. This CDR3 is built from 14 residues. Losses at the gene ends were 4 bases for V and 7 bases for J; bases not matched to a gene: 3.

This clone came up a few times. V is TRBV3-1 (or the pseudogene TRBV3-2) and J is TRBJ1-1; TRBD1 aligns across 12 bases. Trimming cost V 4 bases and J 11 bases; bases outside gene matches: 2. The CDR3 is made up of 12 amino acids. CDR1 LGHDT and CDR2 YNNKEL come from the germline V gene (reference sequence). CDR3 in amino acids: CASSLGQGAAFF. CDR3 coding DNA: TGTGCCAGCAGCCTGGGACAGGGGGCTGCTTTCTTT.

The rearrangement links TRBV6-1 to TRBJ2-5; D possibly corresponds to TRBD2 (6 bases). Per germline, CDR1 MNHNS and CDR2 SASEGT. V lost 0 bases, J lost 7 bases, and 15 bases lay in between. The CDR3 contains 15 residues. Written as DNA, the CDR3 is TGTGCCAGCAGTGAAGCGCTCAGGGCGGGGTGGACCCAGTACTTC. This sequence encodes CASSEALRAGWTQYF.

The chain carries TRBV11-2 and TRBJ1-6; D not certain. CDR3 length: 15 residues. Trimming stripped 0 bases from V and 6 bases from J, with 9 bases between. Germline V gives CDR1 SGHAT, CDR2 FQNNGV. CDR3 region: CASSLDPASNSPLHF. The DNA of the CDR3 is TGTGCCAGCAGCTTAGATCCAGCGTCTAATTCACCCCTCCACTTT.

The V and J genes are TRBV7-2 and TRBJ2-5; TRBD1 agrees at 8 bases. The germline V gene encodes CDR1 SGHTA and CDR2 FQGNSA. The trim removed 4 bases at V and 4 bases at J, leaving 8 bases unmatched. This CDR3 is built from 15 residues. CDR3 coding DNA: TGTGCCAGCAGCTCATCCAGGGGGCGACGAGAGACCCAGTACTTC. This sequence encodes CASSSSRGRRETQYF.

This clone was seen just once. The rearrangement joins TRBV7-3 to TRBJ2-1; 9 bases line up with TRBD1. The germline V gene has CDR1 SGHTA and CDR2 FQGTGA. CDR3 size: 15 residues. V was clipped by 6 bases and J by 8 bases; unmatched bases: 11. CDR3 in amino acids: CASSSPGQGGHEQFF. DNA of the CDR3: TGTGCCAGCAGTTCTCCGGGACAGGGAGGGCATGAGCAGTTCTTC. Looking up the rest from reference TRBV7-3 and TRBJ2-1 gives the full variable domain: GAGVSQTPSNKVTEKGKYVELRCDPISGHTALYWYRQSLGQGPEFLIYFQGTGAADDSGLPNDRFFAVRPEGSVSTLKIQRTERGDSAVYLCASSSPGQGGHEQFFGPGTRLTVL.

This clone was seen only once. The chain joins TRBV27 to TRBJ1-2; D call uncertain. Germline CDR1 reads MNHEY; CDR2 reads SMNVEV (reference sequence). The CDR3 runs to 15 residues. V was cut by 3 bases and J by 4 bases, with 15 bases left in between. CDR3: CASSLRDASLYGYTF. For the CDR3, the DNA is TGTGCCAGCAGTTTGCGGGATGCTTCACTCTATGGCTACACCTTC.

This sequence joins TRBV7-2 and TRBJ1-3, with D possibly matching TRBD1 (6 bases). The CDR3 extends over 16 amino acids. Trimming stripped 5 bases from V and 0 bases from J, with 14 bases between. Looked up from germline, CDR1 is SGHTA and CDR2 is FQGNSA. The CDR3 is CASSRGGASSGNTIYF. CDR3 DNA: TGTGCCAGCAGCCGGGGGGGGGCGAGCTCTGGAAACACCATATATTTT.

The genes are TRBV7-9 and TRBJ2-7, with D unresolved. Per the germline V gene, CDR1 is SEHNR and CDR2 is FQNEAQ (reference sequence). The CDR3 runs 12 residues. Trimming pared 1 base from V and 4 bases from J, leaving 5 bases between. DNA of the CDR3: TGTGCCAGCAGCTTAGACTTATACGAGCAGTACTTC. It yields the protein CASSLDLYEQYF.

This clone was detected once. The rearrangement uses TRBV7-2 and TRBJ1-6; tentatively, D is TRBD1 (5 bases). CDR3 length: 15 residues. CDR1 is SGHTA, CDR2 FQGNSA, per germline. With 2 bases removed from V and 8 bases from J, the gap between germline ends came to 13 bases. CDR3 loop: CASSLFGGVDSPLHF. CDR3 DNA: TGTGCCAGCAGCTTATTCGGAGGGGTTGATTCACCCCTCCACTTT. The full variable domain, its missing parts supplied by reference TRBV7-2 and TRBJ1-6, is GAGVSQSPSNKVTEKGKDVELRCDPISGHTALYWYRQSLGQGLEFLIYFQGNSAPDKSGLPSDRFSAERTGGSVSTLTIQRTQQEDSAVYLCASSLFGGVDSPLHFGNGTRLTVT.

The chain combines TRBV9 with TRBJ1-2, with D perhaps TRBD1 (5 bases). With 7 bases removed from V and 5 bases from J, the gap between germline ends came to 15 bases. The CDR3 loop spans 13 amino acids. CDR1 SGDLS and CDR2 YYNGEE come from the germline V gene. CDR3 DNA sequence: TGTGCCAGCTCTGGGGCAGGGATTTATGGCTACACCTTC. Protein sequence: CASSGAGIYGYTF.